These 2 T cell receptor beta chains originate from one sample sequenced in a study of blood T cell repertoires in COVID-19. Assay: immunoSEQ multiplex PCR; the TCRdb copy retains only in-frame clones and omits some. Altogether 130,000 to 150,000 clones are present, about 85% being singletons, with the ten largest covering about 39%. The source material was peripheral blood. The origin of the receptors is a human donor in a cohort sampled during active COVID-19.

This chain joins TRBV15 and TRBJ1-2, with D uncertain. The CDR3 contains 15 residues. The V end lost 1 base, the J end lost 3 bases, and 12 bases lay between the germline ends. The germline V gene has CDR1 LNHNV and CDR2 YYDKDF (reference sequence). The CDR3 region is CATSRVAGKYYGYTF. The CDR3 bases are TGTGCCACCAGCAGAGTAGCCGGAAAGTACTATGGCTACACCTTC.

This sequence joins TRBV7-2 and TRBJ1-1, with D possibly TRBD1 on 5 matching bases. The CDR3 is 14 residues long. Per the germline V gene, CDR1 is SGHTA and CDR2 is FQGNSA. V was shortened by 5 bases and J by 8 bases, with 18 bases between the two germline ends. This CDR3 reads CASSPRARETEAFF. The CDR3 coding sequence is TGTGCCAGCAGCCCCCGGGCCAGGGAAACCGAAGCTTTCTTT. The full variable domain, its missing parts supplied by reference TRBV7-2 and TRBJ1-1, is GAGVSQSPSNKVTEKGKDVELRCDPISGHTALYWYRQSLGQGLEFLIYFQGNSAPDKSGLPSDRFSAERTGGSVSTLTIQRTQQEDSAVYLCASSPRARETEAFFGQGTRLTVV.